This TCR beta chain derives from a study of T cell responses to AZD1222 COVID-19 vaccine. Sequenced by immunoSEQ multiplex PCR; TCRdb stores in-frame clones only, minus some. The sample records roughly 100,000 clones, 70% to 90% being singletons. There are 15 residues in the CDR3. The V segment lost 5 bases and the J segment 5 bases; nucleotides outside the gene matches: 11. Germline CDR1 GTSNPN, CDR2 SVGIG (reference sequence). This clonotype was obtained from an adult who received the AZD1222 COVID-19 vaccine. The chain carries TRBV30 and TRBJ2-1; TRBD1 aligns across 8 bases. Here the sequenced sample was peripheral blood, taken 28 days after the second AZD1222 dose. This CDR3 reads CAWDRSRGRNNEQFF. The CDR3 nucleotides are TGTGCCTGGGATAGGAGCAGGGGGCGGAACAATGAGCAGTTCTTC.